The rows below give T cell receptor beta chains drawn from one sample of a study of T cell changes during pregnancy in multiple sclerosis. Libraries were prepared by immunoSEQ multiplex PCR; TCRdb keeps only in-frame clonotypes and omits some of them. The sample shows 25,000 to 35,000 clones, around nine tenths of them seen only once. Sequences were derived from CD8+ T cells from peripheral blood mononuclear cells, sampled before pregnancy. The receptor source for this set is a female donor with multiple sclerosis, enrolled in a pregnancy study. Both conserved end residues are part of each CDR3. A D gene is named only where the DNA matches it firmly. A row's size may be missing; if present it is once, few, many or a size class.

size: once; J: TRBJ2-5; V: TRBV6-5; D: NA; CDR3: CASSYSTGGAETQYF; DNA: TGTGCCAGCAGTTACTCGACGGGGGGCGCGGAGACCCAGTACTTC
size: NA; J: TRBJ1-1; V: TRBV5-1; D: TRBD1; CDR3: CASSLAKGQMNTEAFF; DNA: TGCGCCAGCAGCTTGGCAAAGGGACAGATGAACACTGAAGCTTTCTTT
size: NA; J: TRBJ1-5; V: TRBV4-1; D: NA; CDR3: CASSHGVDQPQHF; DNA: TGCGCCAGCAGCCACGGGGTCGATCAGCCCCAGCATTTT
size: NA; J: TRBJ1-5; V: TRBV27; D: TRBD1; CDR3: CASSLRDRGPNQPQHF; DNA: TGTGCCAGCAGTTTAAGGGACAGGGGTCCCAATCAGCCCCAGCATTTT
size: NA; J: TRBJ1-5; V: TRBV11-2; D: TRBD1; CDR3: CASSLLTGEGQPQHF; DNA: TGTGCCAGCAGCTTACTGACAGGGGAGGGTCAGCCCCAGCATTTT
size: NA; J: TRBJ2-1; V: TRBV28; D: TRBD2; CDR3: CASSLAGEYNEQFF; DNA: TGTGCCAGCAGTTTGGCGGGAGAATACAATGAGCAGTTCTTC
size: NA; J: TRBJ2-7; V: TRBV27; D: NA; CDR3: CASSPARTREQYF; DNA: TGTGCCAGCAGTCCCGCCCGTACTCGCGAGCAGTACTTC
size: NA; J: TRBJ2-1; V: TRBV7-2; D: TRBD2; CDR3: CASGQSGGAYNEQFF; DNA: TGTGCCAGTGGTCAGAGCGGGGGGGCCTACAATGAGCAGTTCTTC
size: NA; J: TRBJ1-1; V: TRBV7-2; D: NA; CDR3: CASSLRGQAGTEAFF; DNA: TGTGCCAGCAGCTTGAGAGGTCAAGCGGGAACTGAAGCTTTCTTT
size: once; J: TRBJ1-2; V: TRBV28; D: TRBD1; CDR3: CASSLTGTSAGYTF; DNA: TGTGCCAGCAGTTTGACAGGGACCTCGGCTGGCTACACCTTC
size: NA; J: TRBJ2-1; V: TRBV9; D: TRBD1; CDR3: CASSVRDRGPNRYMEQFF; DNA: TGTGCCAGCAGCGTTCGGGACAGGGGTCCAAACCGCTACATGGAGCAGTTCTTC
size: NA; J: TRBJ2-3; V: TRBV19; D: NA; CDR3: CASSIYRTDTQYF; DNA: TGTGCCAGTAGTATTTATCGCACAGATACGCAGTATTTT
size: NA; J: TRBJ1-1; V: TRBV27; D: NA; CDR3: CASRVSMNTEAFF; DNA: TGTGCCAGCAGGGTCAGTATGAACACTGAAGCTTTCTTT
size: NA; J: TRBJ1-2; V: TRBV7-9; D: TRBD1; CDR3: CASSPNSGTGVNYGYTF; DNA: TGTGCCAGCAGCCCAAATTCCGGGACAGGGGTAAACTATGGCTACACCTTC
size: NA; J: TRBJ2-1; V: TRBV6-5; D: NA; CDR3: CASSYSQGNNEQFF; DNA: TGTGCCAGCAGTTACTCACAGGGAAACAATGAGCAGTTCTTC
size: NA; J: TRBJ2-3; V: TRBV25-1; D: NA; CDR3: CASSDSDTQYF; DNA: TGTGCCAGCAGTGATTCTGATACGCAGTATTTT
size: NA; J: TRBJ1-3; V: TRBV4-1; D: NA; CDR3: CASSQAGSGNTIYF; DNA: TGCGCCAGCAGCCAAGCGGGGTCTGGAAACACCATATATTTT
size: NA; J: TRBJ1-6; V: TRBV27; D: NA; CDR3: CASSFQGHNSPLHF; DNA: TGTGCCAGCAGTTTTCAGGGGCATAATTCACCCCTCCACTTT
size: NA; J: TRBJ2-1; V: TRBV4-1; D: TRBD2; CDR3: CASSQDSPGTSVNEQFF; DNA: TGCGCCAGCAGCCAAGATTCTCCCGGGACTAGCGTCAATGAGCAGTTCTTC
size: once; J: TRBJ1-1; V: TRBV28; D: NA; CDR3: CASSSLMNTEAFF; DNA: TGTGCCAGCAGTTCTCTTATGAACACTGAAGCTTTCTTT